This T cell receptor beta chain was documented in a study of cytomegalovirus exposure and HLA in healthy donors (dated by TCRdb to the late 2010s). Concerning the study at large: In an earlier analysis of under 600 of the donors, under 300 Gb of sequence data and 95 million to 130 million unique TCR beta sequences from 150 million to 200 million T cells were reported. An early release that covered about 640 HLA-typed donors contained around 300 gigabases of sequencing data and 70 million to 100 million unique TCR sequences. Of the 300 to 450 genotyped donors, roughly 85% fell in the genetic ancestry cluster associated with self-reported Caucasian donors. The study aimed to test whether signatures of past pathogen exposure could be identified by cataloging public T cell receptors. Using immunosequencing, the study profiled T cell repertoires from some 670 subjects and related those repertoires to cytomegalovirus serostatus. Along with the approximately 700-subject first cohort, a separate validation cohort of over a hundred different subjects was used. To predict cytomegalovirus infection status, the study combined high-throughput TCR immunosequencing, statistical association of individual TCRs with disease status, and machine learning. To study patterns of TCR occurrence, a later analysis re-analyzed previously published TCR beta repertoires from 650 to 750 donors and added high-resolution HLA genotyping. In the later analysis, no new phenotypic data were used to find candidate immune exposures; instead, reliance was placed on TCR beta sequences and their occurrence across donors. An earlier analysis of roughly 600 of the donors used high-throughput TCR beta sequencing to judge whether each TCR beta V gene segment behaved as functional or pseudogenic. Alongside the repertoire data, information on donor age, sex, ethnicity and CMV serostatus was compiled. Genome-wide SNP genotypes for about 65% of the 666 donors were used in a later genetic analysis, which treated that subset as a discovery cohort. All discovery cohort repertoires had been generated on a single sequencing platform. Both class I and class II loci were covered by HLA typing, at four-digit resolution. The number of typed donors differed by locus: roughly 629-630 for A, B, C, DRB1 and DQB1; approximately 520 for DQA1; approximately 600 for DPA1; and roughly 450 for DPB1. Because of strong linkage in the cohort, roughly 5 DR-DQ haplotypes were treated as single units for association and clustering. Among about 400 genotyped donors of the cohort, an average of roughly 230,000 unique TCR beta nucleotide sequences was sequenced per donor, of which roughly 18% were non-productive.

Library preparation was by the immunoSEQ multiplex PCR assay. For the multiplex PCR, a mixture combining 60 forward primers for TCR Vbeta segments and 13 reverse primers for TCR Jbeta segments was used. The CDR3 region of rearranged TCR beta genes was amplified from genomic DNA by a multiplex PCR assay. The Illumina HiSeq System was used to sequence the amplified TCR beta libraries as 87-base-pair reads. In the original analysis: A later analysis counted about 80 million unique TCR beta chains across the 550 to 700 repertoires, and around 9.9 million of these chains were shared by at least two donors. Raw reads were error-corrected and collapsed into unique sequences by a nearest-neighbor algorithm in which closely related sequences were merged to remove PCR and sequencing errors. CDR3 sequences were aligned to IMGT reference sequences to assign V, D and J gene segments. For a sequence to be retained, a match of at least six nucleotides was required to both a V gene segment and a J gene segment. A rearrangement was called productive if the CDR3 had no stop codons and remained in frame with V and J, and every other rearrangement was called non-productive. Following IMGT convention, CDR3 was defined as the stretch from the second conserved V-encoded cysteine to the conserved J-encoded phenylalanine. Sequences without an unambiguous match to a single V gene segment were excluded from the earlier analysis of a few hundred of the donors. An earlier analysis of fewer than 650 of the donors classified V segments as functional when productive rearrangements were above 56.7% and as segregating when the standard deviation between donors was above 5%. To diagnose cytomegalovirus status from the catalog of TCR beta chain sequences, a statistical classification framework was built. A later analysis assigned V and J genes by comparing TCR nucleotide sequences with IMGT/GENE-DB human TR gene sequences. In a later analysis, CDR3 sequences and most-parsimonious VDJ recombination scenarios were assigned using the TCRdist pipeline. In a later analysis, each TCR beta chain was defined by its CDR3 amino acid sequence together with its V-gene family, and reads lacking a unique V-gene family were excluded. To address suspected cross-contamination and a sequencing artifact, a later analysis removed approximately 600 highly shared, low-generation-probability nucleotide sequences. In a later analysis, a clonal expansion index for each public chain was calculated from normalized within-repertoire ranks of inferred template counts. In a later analysis, generation probabilities were computed using a VDJ recombination model fitted to out-of-frame rearrangements, and the results were checked against IGoR. In a later analysis, TCR-TCR, TCR-HLA and TCR-CMV co-occurrence was scored with hypergeometric tests, and a repertoire-size bias correction was applied to TCR pairs. False discovery rates were estimated in a later analysis by permuting HLA or CMV assignments 20 times. In a later analysis, co-occurring TCRs were grouped using DBSCAN, and TCRdist sequence similarity was added for clustering within HLA-allele-positive subsets. For co-occurrence clustering, repertoires with fewer than 30,000 or more than 120,000 public chains were excluded, along with about five repertoires with anomalous nucleotide sharing. What TCRdb holds here is the immuneACCESS table cut down to in-frame rearrangements. Part of the clones is not present; checked against another copy, under half of the missing clones reflect an unresolved V gene, and the others are unexplained. Clone size and the V and J calls come from that table; the DNA yielded D and trimming. The sample profile shows about 110,000 clones; around 79% of them were found once. The leading ten clones occupy 1.3% of the sample.

In regard to this clone: Its antigen target is currently unknown. No much larger clone is present one base from it, and per-base qualities are unavailable.

The cohort comprised several hundred healthy bone marrow donors. Cohort members were all nominally healthy when sampled, although unrecorded immune exposures were likely present. The donor was CMV seronegative and belonged to the group of 350 or so seronegative cohort members. Every donor gave a peripheral blood sample, and the peripheral blood mononuclear cells from that sample were used for TCR beta sequencing. Genomic DNA was extracted from the blood cell samples with the Qiagen DNeasy Blood Extraction Kit. The paper as a whole reports these results and caveats: Broadly in line with IMGT annotations, most TCR beta V segments showed up in productive rearrangements about 87% or about 30% of the time in an earlier analysis of 587 of the donors. Correlated functional status among segregating V segments might reflect linkage disequilibrium, but an unknown experimental factor could not be ruled out. According to the authors, the approach could potentially be generalized to other disease states and immunological phenotypes. In a later analysis, the rate of TCR association differed among HLA loci, with DRB1 alleles having the most associated TCRs and HLA-C alleles having the fewest. Because HLA typing was unavailable for some donors at each locus, only the typed subset was used in association tests. Several of the top co-occurrence clusters appeared to be linked to parvovirus B19, influenza, CMV and Epstein-Barr virus, according to a later analysis. In both the original and validation cohorts, the classifier was reported to diagnose cytomegalovirus status with high specificity and sensitivity. Most TCR sequences were seen in very few donors, while some public TCRs were found in many individuals. A further reported finding was that TCR beta sequences accurately predicted the HLA-A and HLA-B alleles for most subjects in the first cohort. At a false discovery rate of 0.05, a later analysis linked some 18,000 TCR beta sequences to specific HLA alleles. In the study, some 160 TCR beta chains were listed as associated with cytomegalovirus. In vitro tests confirmed that three of the cytomegalovirus-associated TCR beta chains recognize cytomegalovirus antigens. Sequencing depth was assumed to be roughly uniform across donors in the presence/absence analyses, though that assumption may not hold. A cluster of highly shared sequence variants was judged likely to represent a technical artifact of the sequencing pipeline. Strong co-occurrence of HLA alleles, especially DR and DQ, made assigning TCR associations to individual alleles difficult. For the cohort, immune exposure information was limited to CMV serostatus. A later genetic analysis reported fewer N-insertions in productive TCRs among donors in an Asian-associated ancestry cluster than the approximately 700-donor mean. A later analysis found that most CMV-associated TCR beta chains appeared HLA-restricted, with HLA associations seemingly driven largely by CMV exposure. Some IMGT-functional V segments, including TRBV6-2 and TRBV6-3, could not be distinguished by the 87-base-pair reads and were therefore excluded. Only TCR beta chains were sequenced in this cohort, and the absence of alpha or paired-chain data limited detectable features. Because counts were too low, roughly 18 rarely observed V segments, including chromosome 9 orphons, were left out of the earlier analysis of 500 to 750 of the donors. In a later analysis, HLA-associated TCR beta chains showed more clonal expansion and lower generation probabilities than non-associated chains that were equally common. In a later genetic analysis, a missense DCLRE1C variant was associated with V-gene and J-gene trimming of TCR beta chains, and the association was replicated in an independent cohort.

V loses 5 bases at its end and J loses 5 bases; junction bases beyond the gene matches: 7. Looking up the germline V gene yields CDR1 SGHAT and CDR2 FQNNGV. The CDR3 measures 14 amino acids from cysteine to phenylalanine. Solely the CDR3 DNA is kept, with 42 bases framed from the first base. The source material was PBMCs. The origin of this receptor is a woman in her thirties in good health and CMV-seronegative. This chain is built from TRBV11-2 and TRBJ1-1, and TRBD1 aligns with 8 junction nucleotides. The DNA sequence follows: TGTGCCAGCAGCCTAAGGACAGGGTTTACTGAAGCTTTCTTT. It translates to CASSLRTGFTEAFF.